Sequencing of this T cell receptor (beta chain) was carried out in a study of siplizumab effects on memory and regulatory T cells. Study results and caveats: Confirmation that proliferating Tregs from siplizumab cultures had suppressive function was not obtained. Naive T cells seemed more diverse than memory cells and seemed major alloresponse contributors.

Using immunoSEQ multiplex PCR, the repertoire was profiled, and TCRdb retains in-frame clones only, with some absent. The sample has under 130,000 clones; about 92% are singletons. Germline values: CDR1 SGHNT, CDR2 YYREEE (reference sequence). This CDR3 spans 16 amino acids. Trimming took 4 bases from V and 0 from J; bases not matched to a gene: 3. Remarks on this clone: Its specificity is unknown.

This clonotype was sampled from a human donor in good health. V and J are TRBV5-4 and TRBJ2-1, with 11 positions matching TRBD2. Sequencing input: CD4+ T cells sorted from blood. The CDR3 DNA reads TGTGCCAGCAGCCCTAGCGGGGGGAGCTCCTACAATGAGCAGTTCTTC. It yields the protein CASSPSGGSSYNEQFF.